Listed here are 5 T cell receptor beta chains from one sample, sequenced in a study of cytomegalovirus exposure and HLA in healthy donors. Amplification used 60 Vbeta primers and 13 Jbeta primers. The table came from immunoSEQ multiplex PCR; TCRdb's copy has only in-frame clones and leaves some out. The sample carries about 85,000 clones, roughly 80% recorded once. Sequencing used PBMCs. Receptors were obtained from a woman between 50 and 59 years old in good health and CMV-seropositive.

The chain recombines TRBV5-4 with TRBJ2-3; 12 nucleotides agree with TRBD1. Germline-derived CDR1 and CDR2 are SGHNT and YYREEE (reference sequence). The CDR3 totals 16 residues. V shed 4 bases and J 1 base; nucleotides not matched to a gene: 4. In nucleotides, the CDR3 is TGTGCCAGCAGCCCCCGGGACAGGGGGCGCACAGATACGCAGTATTTT. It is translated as CASSPRDRGRTDTQYF.

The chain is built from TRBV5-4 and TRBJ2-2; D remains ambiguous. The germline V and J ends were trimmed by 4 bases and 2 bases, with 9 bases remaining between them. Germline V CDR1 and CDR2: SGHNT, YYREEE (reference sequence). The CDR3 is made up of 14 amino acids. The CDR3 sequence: CASSLTQNTGELFF. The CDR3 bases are TGTGCCAGCAGCCTAACTCAAAACACCGGGGAGCTGTTTTTT.

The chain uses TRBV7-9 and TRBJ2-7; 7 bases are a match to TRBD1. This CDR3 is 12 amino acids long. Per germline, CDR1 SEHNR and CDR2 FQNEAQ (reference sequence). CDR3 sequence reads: CAGSFGTAEQYV. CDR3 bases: TGTGCCGGCAGCTTCGGGACAGCCGAGCAGTACGTC.

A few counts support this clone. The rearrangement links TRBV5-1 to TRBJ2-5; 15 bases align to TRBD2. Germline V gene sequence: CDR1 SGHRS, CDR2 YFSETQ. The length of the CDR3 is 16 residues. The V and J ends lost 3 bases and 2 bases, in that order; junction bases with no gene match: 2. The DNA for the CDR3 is TGCGCCAGCAGCTGGGGGACTAGCGGGGGGCAAGAGACCCAGTACTTC. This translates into CASSWGTSGGQETQYF.

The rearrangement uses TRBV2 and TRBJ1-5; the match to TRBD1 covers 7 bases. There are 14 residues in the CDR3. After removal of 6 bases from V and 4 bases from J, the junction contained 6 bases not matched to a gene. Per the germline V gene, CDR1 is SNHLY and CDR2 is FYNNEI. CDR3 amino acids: CASSPTGRNQPQHF. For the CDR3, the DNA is TGTGCCAGCAGCCCGACAGGGAGGAATCAGCCCCAGCATTTT.